One T cell receptor (beta chain) is described in this entry. Authors' analysis steps: Using reference gene primer amplification, nucleated cell counts were estimated. The assay was immunoSEQ multiplex PCR, and TCRdb's table has in-frame clones only and misses some. Clone size and the V and J calls come from that table; the DNA yielded D and trimming. The sample lists about 240,000 clones, 82% seen once, with 4.7% in the top ten. This record comes from a study of blood T cell repertoires in COVID-19. Whole-study context: Samples representing acute and convalescent COVID-19 were sourced from the United States, Italy and Spain. The analysed material was cDNA or gDNA that came from T cells, B-cell-depleted T cells, or PBMCs.

Germline V gene sequence: CDR1 ENHRY, CDR2 SYGVKD. V dropped 4 bases and J dropped 5; count of bases not matched to a gene: 7. The CDR3 extends over 14 amino acids. Sequenced input: peripheral blood. V gene TRBV10-3 combines with J gene TRBJ2-5; 7 nucleotides agree with TRBD2. The clonotype comes from a woman in her seventies with acute or convalescent COVID-19. CDR3 nucleotide sequence: TGTGCCATCAGTGGATCGGGAGGTGGTGAGACCCAGTACTTC. This codes for CAISGSGGGETQYF.